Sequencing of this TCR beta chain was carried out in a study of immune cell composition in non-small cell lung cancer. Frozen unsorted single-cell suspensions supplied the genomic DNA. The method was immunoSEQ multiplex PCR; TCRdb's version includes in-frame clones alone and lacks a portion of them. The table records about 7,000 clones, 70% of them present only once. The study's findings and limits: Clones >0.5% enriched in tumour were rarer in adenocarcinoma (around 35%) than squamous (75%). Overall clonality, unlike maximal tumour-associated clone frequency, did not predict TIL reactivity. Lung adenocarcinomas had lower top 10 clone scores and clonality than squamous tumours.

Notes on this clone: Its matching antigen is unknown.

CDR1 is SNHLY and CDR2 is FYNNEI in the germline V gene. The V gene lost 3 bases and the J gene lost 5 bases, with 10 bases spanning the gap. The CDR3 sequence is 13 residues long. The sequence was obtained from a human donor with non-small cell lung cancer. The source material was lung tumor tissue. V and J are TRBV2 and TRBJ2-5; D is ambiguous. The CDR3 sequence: CASSDPNGETQYF. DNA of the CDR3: TGTGCCAGCAGTGATCCTAACGGGGAGACCCAGTACTTC.